A selection of T cell receptor beta chains follows, all from one sample in a study of cytomegalovirus exposure and HLA in healthy donors. TCRdb keeps only in-frame clones here, not all; method: immunoSEQ multiplex PCR. The sample lists 100,000 or so clones, about 86% occurring once. Sequenced sample: PBMCs. The receptors shown here come from a woman younger than 30 in good health and CMV-seropositive. The CDR3 runs from the conserved cysteine through the conserved F or W. D genes are given only for firm matches. Only some rows state a clone size, as once, few, many or a class for expanded clones.

V	size	J	D	CDR3	DNA
TRBV7-2	-	TRBJ2-5	-	CASSFSRQETQYF	TGTGCCAGCAGCTTTTCCCGTCAAGAGACCCAGTACTTC
TRBV19	-	TRBJ2-7	TRBD1	CASSLVPGQERYF	TGTGCCAGTAGTCTCGTCCCGGGACAGGAGCGGTACTTC
TRBV30	-	TRBJ1-1	-	CAWGQNTEAFF	TGTGCCTGGGGACAGAACACTGAAGCTTTCTTT
TRBV6-1	few	TRBJ2-5	-	CASSEVKTQYF	TGTGCCAGCAGTGAAGTCAAGACCCAGTACTTC
TRBV7-3	-	TRBJ1-1	-	CASSLDSDTEAFF	TGTGCCAGCAGCTTAGACAGCGACACTGAAGCTTTCTTT
TRBV7-3	-	TRBJ2-7	-	CASSLDIGEQYF	TGTGCCAGCAGCTTAGATATCGGCGAGCAGTACTTC
TRBV27	-	TRBJ2-3	-	CASSMADQKDTQYF	TGTGCCAGCAGTATGGCAGATCAAAAGGATACGCAGTATTTT
TRBV5-1	-	TRBJ2-1	TRBD1	CASSLRTGPYNEQFF	TGCGCCAGCAGCTTGCGGACAGGTCCCTACAATGAGCAGTTCTTC
TRBV10-3	-	TRBJ2-3	-	CAISEGRTRAQYF	TGTGCCATCAGTGAGGGGCGGACTCGTGCGCAGTATTTT
TRBV9	once	TRBJ2-2	TRBD1	CASSVDPTGGNGELFF	TGTGCCAGCAGCGTAGATCCGACAGGGGGAAACGGGGAGCTGTTTTTT
TRBV9	-	TRBJ2-5	-	CASSDLTGETQYF	TGTGCCAGCAGCGACCTTACGGGGGAGACCCAGTACTTC
TRBV11-2	-	TRBJ2-7	TRBD2	CACAGLAGHEQYF	TGTGCCTGCGCGGGACTAGCGGGCCACGAGCAGTACTTC
TRBV5-6	-	TRBJ2-2	TRBD1	CASRQGARTGELFF	TGTGCCAGCAGGCAGGGGGCTCGTACCGGGGAGCTGTTTTTT
TRBV28	-	TRBJ2-1	TRBD2	CASSLGGGANEQFF	TGTGCCAGCAGTTTGGGCGGGGGGGCCAATGAGCAGTTCTTC
TRBV30	-	TRBJ1-1	-	CAWTEGLLTGEAFF	TGTGCCTGGACCGAGGGCCTCTTAACGGGGGAAGCTTTCTTT